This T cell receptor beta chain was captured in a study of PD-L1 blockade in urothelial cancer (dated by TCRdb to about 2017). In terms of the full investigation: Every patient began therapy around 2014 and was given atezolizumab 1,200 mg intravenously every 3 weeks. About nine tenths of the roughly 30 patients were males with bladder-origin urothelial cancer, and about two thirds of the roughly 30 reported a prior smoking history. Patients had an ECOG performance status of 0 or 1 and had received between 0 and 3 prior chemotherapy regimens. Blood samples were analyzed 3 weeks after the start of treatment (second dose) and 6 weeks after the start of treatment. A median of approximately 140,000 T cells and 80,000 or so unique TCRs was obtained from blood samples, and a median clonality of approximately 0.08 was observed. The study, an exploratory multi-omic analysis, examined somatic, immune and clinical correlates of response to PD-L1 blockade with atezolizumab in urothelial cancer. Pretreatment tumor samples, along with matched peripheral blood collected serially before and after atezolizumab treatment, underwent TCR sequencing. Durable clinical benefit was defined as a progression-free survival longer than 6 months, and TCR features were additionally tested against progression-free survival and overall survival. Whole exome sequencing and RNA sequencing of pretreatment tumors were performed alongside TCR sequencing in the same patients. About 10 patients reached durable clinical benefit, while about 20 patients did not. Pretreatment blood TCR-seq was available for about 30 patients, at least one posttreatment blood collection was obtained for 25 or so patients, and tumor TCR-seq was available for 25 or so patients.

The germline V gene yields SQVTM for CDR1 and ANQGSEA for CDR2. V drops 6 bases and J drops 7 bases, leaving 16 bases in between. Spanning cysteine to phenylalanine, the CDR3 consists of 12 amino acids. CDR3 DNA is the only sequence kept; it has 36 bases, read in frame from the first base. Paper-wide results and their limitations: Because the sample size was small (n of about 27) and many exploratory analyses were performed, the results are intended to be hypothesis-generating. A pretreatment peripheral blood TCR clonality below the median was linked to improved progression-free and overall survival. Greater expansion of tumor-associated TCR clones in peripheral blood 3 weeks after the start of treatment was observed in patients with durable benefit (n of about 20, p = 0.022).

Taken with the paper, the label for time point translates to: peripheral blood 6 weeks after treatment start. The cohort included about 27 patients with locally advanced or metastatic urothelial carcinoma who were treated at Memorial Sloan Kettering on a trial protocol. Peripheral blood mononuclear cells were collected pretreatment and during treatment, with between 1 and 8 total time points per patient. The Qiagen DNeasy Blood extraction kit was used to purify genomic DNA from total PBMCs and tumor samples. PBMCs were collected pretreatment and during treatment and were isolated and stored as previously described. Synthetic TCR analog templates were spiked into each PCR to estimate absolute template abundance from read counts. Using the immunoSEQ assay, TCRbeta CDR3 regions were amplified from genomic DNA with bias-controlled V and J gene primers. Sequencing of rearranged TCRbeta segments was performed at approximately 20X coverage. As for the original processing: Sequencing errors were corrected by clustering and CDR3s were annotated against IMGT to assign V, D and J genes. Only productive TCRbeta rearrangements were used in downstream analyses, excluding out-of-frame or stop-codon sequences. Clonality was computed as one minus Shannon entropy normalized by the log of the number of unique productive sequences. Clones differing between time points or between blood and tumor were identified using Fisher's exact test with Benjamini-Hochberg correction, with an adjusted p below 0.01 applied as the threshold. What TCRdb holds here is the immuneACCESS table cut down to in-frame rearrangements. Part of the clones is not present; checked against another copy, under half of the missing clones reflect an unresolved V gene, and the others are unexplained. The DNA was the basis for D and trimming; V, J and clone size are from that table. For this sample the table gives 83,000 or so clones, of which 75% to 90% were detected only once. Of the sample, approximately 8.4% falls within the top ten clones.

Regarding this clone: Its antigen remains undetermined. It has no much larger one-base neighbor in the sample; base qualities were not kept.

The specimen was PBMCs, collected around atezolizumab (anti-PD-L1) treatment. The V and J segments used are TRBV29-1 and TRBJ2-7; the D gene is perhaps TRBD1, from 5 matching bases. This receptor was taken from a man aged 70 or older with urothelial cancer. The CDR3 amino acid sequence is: CSVGWGQGEQYF. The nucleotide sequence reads TGCAGCGTGGGGTGGGGTCAGGGTGAGCAGTACTTC.